The rows below give T cell receptor beta chains drawn from one sample of a study of T cell changes during pregnancy in multiple sclerosis. The table came from immunoSEQ multiplex PCR; TCRdb's copy has only in-frame clones and leaves some out. The data hold approximately 80,000 clones, with approximately 94% observed a single time. Source: peripheral blood, taken in the third trimester of pregnancy. The origin of the receptors is a female donor with multiple sclerosis, enrolled in a pregnancy study. CDR3s include the opening cysteine and the closing phenylalanine or tryptophan. A D gene is named only where the DNA matches it firmly. Clone size is given for some rows only: seen once, a few or many times, or a class if the clone is expanded.

j_call,v_call,clone_size,d_call,cdr3_nt,cdr3_aa
TRBJ1-1,TRBV30,NA,TRBD1,TGTGCCTGGAGTGTTTACTCATGGCCTCCGGGACAGGGGGACCTGAACACTGAAGCTTTCTTT,CAWSVYSWPPGQGDLNTEAFF
TRBJ1-4,TRBV7-2,NA,NA,TGTGCCAGCAGCCCCAGCCGGGACTTTTATGAAAAACTGTTTTTT,CASSPSRDFYEKLFF
TRBJ2-7,TRBV27,NA,TRBD1,TGTGCCAGCAGTTTAAGGGACAGCGGACCCTACGAGCAGTACTTC,CASSLRDSGPYEQYF
TRBJ1-3,TRBV6-1,NA,NA,TGTGCCAGCAGTGAATTAGAAGGAAACACCATATATTTT,CASSELEGNTIYF
TRBJ1-2,TRBV10-3,NA,TRBD1,TGTGCCATCAGCGGCGGACAGGGGGATGGCTACACCTTC,CAISGGQGDGYTF
TRBJ1-2,TRBV19,NA,NA,TGTGCCAGTAGACCAGGGGCAGAAATGGACTACACCTTC,CASRPGAEMDYTF
TRBJ1-1,TRBV29-1,once,TRBD1,TGCAGCGTTGGTGTCGGACAGGACGTTTGGGCTTTCTTT,CSVGVGQDVWAFF
TRBJ1-1,TRBV5-6,NA,TRBD1,TGTGCCAGCAGCGTCCGACAGGGGAGGGCTTTCTTT,CASSVRQGRAFF
TRBJ2-1,TRBV7-9,NA,TRBD2,TGTGCCAGCAGCTTAGGACCGACTAGCGGGGAGCAGTTCTTC,CASSLGPTSGEQFF
TRBJ2-5,TRBV5-1,NA,TRBD2,TGCGCCAGCAGCTTGTTCTTTAGGGGCGCGACTAGCGGGGTCATCCCTGAGACCCAGTACTTC,CASSLFFRGATSGVIPETQYF
TRBJ2-1,TRBV7-2,NA,TRBD2,TGTGCCAGCAGTAGAACTAGCGGGGGGCCGCAAAGGTTCTTC,CASSRTSGGPQRFF
TRBJ1-4,TRBV15,NA,NA,TGTGCCACCAGCAGAGGGCATATTGAAGGGAAGGCCGGGGGATATTCCGAAAAACTGTTTTTT,CATSRGHIEGKAGGYSEKLFF
TRBJ1-2,TRBV6-5,NA,NA,TGTGCCAGCAGTTACTCGGAGGGTGGCTACACCTTC,CASSYSEGGYTF
TRBJ1-5,TRBV7-9,NA,TRBD1,TGTGCCAGCAGCTCCCAGACAGGGGTCCAGCATTTT,CASSSQTGVQHF
TRBJ2-2,TRBV5-1,once,NA,TGCGCCAGCAGCTTGGCAGAATCATTGAACACCGGGGAGCTGTTTTTT,CASSLAESLNTGELFF
TRBJ1-6,TRBV18,NA,NA,TGTGCCAGCTCACCACCTGCAGGGGTGAATTCACCCCTCCACTTT,CASSPPAGVNSPLHF
TRBJ1-1,TRBV5-1,NA,TRBD1,TGCGCCAGCAGCTTTAAGTTCTGGGCCGGGACAGGGGGCGTCCTCACTGAAGCTTTCTTT,CASSFKFWAGTGGVLTEAFF
TRBJ2-5,TRBV7-9,NA,NA,TGTGCCAGCAGCTTAGCGGCGGGGAGAAAACAAGAGACCCAGTACTTC,CASSLAAGRKQETQYF
TRBJ2-3,TRBV11-1,NA,NA,TGTGCCAGCAGCAAACCCCTGGCTCGCACAGATACGCAGTATTTT,CASSKPLARTDTQYF
TRBJ1-1,TRBV27,NA,NA,TGTGCCAGCAGTTTACAAGGCAGGGGCACTGAAGCTTTCTTT,CASSLQGRGTEAFF
TRBJ2-3,TRBV9,NA,NA,TGTGCCAGCAGCAATCCACCAAGGGGATCAACAGATACGCAGTATTTT,CASSNPPRGSTDTQYF
TRBJ2-2,TRBV7-3,NA,TRBD2,TGTGCCAGCAGCCTCGGGGGGAGTCGCACCGGGGAGCTGTTTTTT,CASSLGGSRTGELFF
TRBJ1-3,TRBV13,NA,TRBD1,TGTGCCAGCAGCTTGGGGACAGGGTTGTTCGAACCCGGAAACACCATATATTTT,CASSLGTGLFEPGNTIYF
TRBJ2-7,TRBV6-1,NA,NA,TGTGCCAGCAGTGAAGCTACAGGAATCTACGAGCAGTACTTC,CASSEATGIYEQYF
TRBJ2-1,TRBV9,NA,NA,TGTGCCAGCAGCGTAGACAGCTACAATGAGCAGTTCTTC,CASSVDSYNEQFF
TRBJ2-7,TRBV7-6,NA,NA,TGTGCCAGCAGCTTAGACCCCGACAGTGGTGGGTCCTACGAGCAGTACTTC,CASSLDPDSGGSYEQYF
TRBJ2-3,TRBV15,NA,NA,TGTGCCACCAGCAGAGATATAGCCCTCCCAGATACGCAGTATTTT,CATSRDIALPDTQYF
TRBJ1-6,TRBV7-9,NA,TRBD1,TGTGCCAGCAGCTTACGGAGACAGGGAGACTCCTATAATTCACCCCTCCACTTT,CASSLRRQGDSYNSPLHF
TRBJ2-1,TRBV19,NA,TRBD1,TGTGCCAGTAGTAGCCGGGACAGGGGGTATGAGCAGTTCTTC,CASSSRDRGYEQFF
TRBJ1-2,TRBV7-9,NA,NA,TGTGCCAGCAGCTTAGCCGGGGACTTGGCGATTTATGGCTACACCTTC,CASSLAGDLAIYGYTF
TRBJ2-1,TRBV13,NA,TRBD2,TGTGCCAGCAGCTTAGATGTCTGGGGCAGGAGGGAGCGGGGGGCTTACAATGAGCAGTTCTTC,CASSLDVWGRRERGAYNEQFF
TRBJ1-6,TRBV9,NA,NA,TGTGCCAGCAGCGTAGGGGCTGCACCCCTCCACTTT,CASSVGAAPLHF
TRBJ2-7,TRBV18,NA,NA,TGTGCCAGCGGAGGGGAGGACTACGAGCAGTACTTC,CASGGEDYEQYF
TRBJ2-1,TRBV7-6,NA,NA,TGTGCCAGCAGCTTCGACACCGACAATGAGCAGTTCTTC,CASSFDTDNEQFF
TRBJ2-1,TRBV7-8,NA,TRBD2,TGTGCCAGCTCCACGGCTGGACTAGCGGTTAATGAGCAGTTCTTC,CASSTAGLAVNEQFF
TRBJ2-7,TRBV7-6,NA,TRBD1,TGTGCCAGCAGCACTGCAGGGACAGGGCCTTCTTACGAGCAGTACTTC,CASSTAGTGPSYEQYF
TRBJ1-1,TRBV5-1,NA,NA,TGCGCCAGCAGCTTTGGCAGGCTGGGCGAAGCTGAAGCTTTCTTT,CASSFGRLGEAEAFF